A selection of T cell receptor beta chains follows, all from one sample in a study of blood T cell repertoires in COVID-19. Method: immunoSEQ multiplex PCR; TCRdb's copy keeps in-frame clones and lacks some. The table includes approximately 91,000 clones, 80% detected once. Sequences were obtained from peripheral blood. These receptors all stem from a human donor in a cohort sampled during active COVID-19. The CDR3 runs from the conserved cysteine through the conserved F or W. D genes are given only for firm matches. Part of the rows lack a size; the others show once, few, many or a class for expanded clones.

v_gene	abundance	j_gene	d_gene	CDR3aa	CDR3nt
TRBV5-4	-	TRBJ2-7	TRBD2	CASSLYSGSTYEQYF	TGTGCCAGCAGCCTCTATAGCGGGAGTACGTACGAGCAGTACTTC
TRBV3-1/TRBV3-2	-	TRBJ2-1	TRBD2	CASSQGRTSGLLMASYNEQFF	TGTGCCAGCAGCCAAGGAAGGACTAGCGGGTTGCTAATGGCCTCCTACAATGAGCAGTTCTTC
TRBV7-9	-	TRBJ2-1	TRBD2	CASSLVRAGEVGQFF	TGTGCCAGCAGCTTAGTCCGGGCGGGAGAAGTCGGGCAGTTCTTC
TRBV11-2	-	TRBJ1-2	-	CASSLGSRAANYGYTF	TGTGCCAGCAGCTTAGGGTCGAGGGCGGCTAACTATGGCTACACCTTC
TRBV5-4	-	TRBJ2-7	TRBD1	CASSWGDRAYEQYF	TGTGCCAGCAGCTGGGGCGACAGGGCCTACGAGCAGTACTTC
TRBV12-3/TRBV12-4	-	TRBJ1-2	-	CASSGSYGYTF	TGTGCCAGCAGTGGGAGCTATGGCTACACCTTC
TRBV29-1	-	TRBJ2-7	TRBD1	CSVEDWGQGSEQYF	TGCAGCGTTGAAGACTGGGGACAGGGGTCCGAGCAGTACTTC
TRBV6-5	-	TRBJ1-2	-	CASSPTMPYGYTF	TGTGCCAGCAGTCCGACTATGCCCTATGGCTACACCTTC
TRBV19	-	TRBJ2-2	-	CASRWGRDTGELFF	TGTGCCAGTAGGTGGGGGCGGGACACCGGGGAGCTGTTTTTT
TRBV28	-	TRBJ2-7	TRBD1	CASSGTAKEQYF	TGTGCCAGCAGCGGGACAGCGAAAGAGCAGTACTTC
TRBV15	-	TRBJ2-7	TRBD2	CATSRDRGSGSAKEYEQYF	TGTGCCACCAGCAGAGATAGGGGTAGCGGGAGTGCCAAGGAGTACGAGCAGTACTTC
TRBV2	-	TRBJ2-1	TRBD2	CASSDRLAGVHNEQFF	TGTGCCAGCAGTGACCGACTAGCGGGAGTCCACAATGAGCAGTTCTTC
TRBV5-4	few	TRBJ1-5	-	CASSLDTQPQHF	TGTGCCAGCAGCTTGGACACTCAGCCCCAGCATTTT
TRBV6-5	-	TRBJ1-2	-	CASSYPKGTLREFTF	TGTGCCAGCAGTTACCCGAAAGGGACTCTGAGGGAGTTCACCTTC
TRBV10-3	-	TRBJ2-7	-	CAIREGARDYEQYF	TGTGCCATCAGGGAGGGGGCGCGGGACTACGAGCAGTACTTC
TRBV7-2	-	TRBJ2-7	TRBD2	CASSLLASGSGWLYEQYF	TGTGCCAGCAGCTTACTGGCTAGCGGGAGTGGTTGGCTCTACGAGCAGTACTTC
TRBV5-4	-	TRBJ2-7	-	CARKILSRDCYEQYF	TGTGCCAGGAAAATCCTGAGCAGGGATTGTTACGAGCAGTACTTC